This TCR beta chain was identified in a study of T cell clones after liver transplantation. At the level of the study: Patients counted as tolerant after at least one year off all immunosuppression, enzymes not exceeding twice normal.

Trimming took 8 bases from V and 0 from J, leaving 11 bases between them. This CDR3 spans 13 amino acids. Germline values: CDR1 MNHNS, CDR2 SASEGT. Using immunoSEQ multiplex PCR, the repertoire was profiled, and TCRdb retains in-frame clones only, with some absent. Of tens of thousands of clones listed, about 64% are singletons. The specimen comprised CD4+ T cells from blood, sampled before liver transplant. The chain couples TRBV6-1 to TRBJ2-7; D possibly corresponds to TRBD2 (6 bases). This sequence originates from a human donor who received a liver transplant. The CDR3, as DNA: TGTGCCAGCGGGACTTCCCACTCCTACGAGCAGTACTTC. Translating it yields CASGTSHSYEQYF.